This TCR beta chain emerged from a study of control samples from healthy donors and cancer patients. The table came from immunoSEQ multiplex PCR; TCRdb's copy has only in-frame clones and leaves some out. The sample yields over 40,000 clones, approximately 91% seen once. Trimming shortened V by 3 bases and J by 3 bases, and 14 bases separated the two germline ends. CDR1 is MNHEY, CDR2 SVGAGI, per germline. This CDR3 comprises 15 residues. The sample taken for sequencing was PBMCs. J is TRBJ2-5 and V is TRBV6-5, with D possibly TRBD1 on 6 matching bases. The source is a man aged 45-65 years with head and neck cancer. CDR3 protein: CASSYSTGTKETQYF. As DNA, the CDR3 is TGTGCCAGCAGTTATTCCACAGGGACCAAAGAGACCCAGTACTTC.